The 11 T cell receptor beta chains in this list originate from one sample, sequenced in a study of shared T cell receptors in the human thymus. The protocol was immunoSEQ multiplex PCR, while the TCRdb copy is restricted to in-frame clones and leaves out a portion. This sample has hundreds of thousands of clones; 70% to 80% occur once, and the top ten carry roughly 0.013%. These data are also associated with another study on human thymus T cells.

Sequencing used thymocytes. All receptors derive from a boy in the first two years of life with a congenital heart defect.

The chain employs TRBV2 and TRBJ2-7, with D tentatively TRBD2 (6 bases). Germline V gene sequence: CDR1 SNHLY, CDR2 FYNNEI. Trimming removed 6 bases at V and 0 bases at J, with 15 bases between. There are 15 residues in the CDR3. CDR3 DNA sequence: TGTGCCAGCAGCAACCTCCCGGGACTCTCCTACGAGCAGTACTTC. The encoded protein is CASSNLPGLSYEQYF.

This clone was recorded once. CDR3 sequence: CASSPRGGRPDTQYF. The DNA of the CDR3 is TGTGCCAGCAGCCCCCGCGGGGGGAGACCCGATACGCAGTATTTT. J is TRBJ2-3 and V is TRBV11-3; TRBD2 agrees at 8 bases. CDR1 is SGHNT and CDR2 is YENEEA in the germline V gene. This CDR3 contains 15 residues. The trim removed 5 bases at V and 6 bases at J, leaving 10 bases unmatched. The full variable domain, in which reference TRBV11-3 and TRBJ2-3 provide the parts outside the CDR3, is EAGVVQSPRYKIIEKKQPVAFWCNPISGHNTLYWYLQNLGQGPELLIRYENEEAVDDSQLPKDRFSAERLKGVDSTLKIQPAELGDSAVYLCASSPRGGRPDTQYFGPGTRLTVL.

In this sample, this clone turned up a few times. The chain employs TRBV10-3 and TRBJ2-1; a weak D match, TRBD2 (5 bases). The CDR3 has 19 residues. CDR1 ENHRY and CDR2 SYGVKD come from the germline V gene. V lost 4 bases and J 8 bases, leaving 30 bases between the germline ends. The CDR3 loop reads CAISVMFEGADLNSDEQFF. For the CDR3, the DNA is TGTGCCATCAGTGTTATGTTTGAAGGAGCGGATCTTAATTCGGATGAGCAGTTCTTC.

The chain links TRBV25-1 to TRBJ1-2, with 10 bases matching TRBD1. The CDR3 totals 14 residues. Germline assignment: CDR1 MGHDK and CDR2 SYGVNS. Trimming cost V 6 bases and J 2 bases; bases outside gene matches: 3. CDR3 region: CASSRQGANYGYTF. The CDR3 nucleotides are TGTGCCAGCAGCAGACAGGGGGCGAACTATGGCTACACCTTC.

CDR3 coding DNA: TGTGCCAGCAGCCACCCGGGACACAGGGGTCAGCCCCAGCATTTT. It specifies CASSHPGHRGQPQHF. The rearrangement uses TRBV5-8 and TRBJ1-5, with 7 bases fitting TRBD1. The germline V gene encodes CDR1 SGHTS and CDR2 YDEGEE. The CDR3 is 15 amino acids. Trimming took 4 bases from V and 6 from J; bases not matched to a gene: 10.

This clone was observed a few times. J is TRBJ2-2 and V is TRBV27; 10 bases map to TRBD2. The CDR3 sequence is 16 residues long. V lost 4 bases, J lost 6 bases, and 8 bases stayed unmatched. Germline CDR1 is MNHEY and CDR2 is SMNVEV (reference sequence). The CDR3 loop is CASSWGSGLAAGELFF. The CDR3 DNA reads as TGTGCCAGCAGTTGGGGGAGCGGACTAGCGGCCGGGGAGCTGTTTTTT.

The V call is TRBV6-5, the J call TRBJ2-7; 10 bases are a match to TRBD2. CDR1 MNHEY and CDR2 SVGAGI come from the germline V gene. This CDR3 comprises 14 residues. J lost 3 bases, V lost 5 bases, and 4 bases had no gene match. The CDR3: CASSELAGYYEQYF. The CDR3 DNA sequence: TGTGCCAGCAGTGAACTAGCGGGATACTACGAGCAGTACTTC.

The chain is built from TRBV5-6 and TRBJ1-1, with D possibly being TRBD1 (5 bases). The CDR3 has 14 amino acids. With 0 bases removed from V and 4 bases from J, the gap between germline ends came to 10 bases. Germline V gene sequence: CDR1 SGHDT, CDR2 YYEEEE. The CDR3 DNA sequence: TGTGCCAGCAGCTTGGCGGGACTGAGCACTGAAGCTTTCTTT. This codes for CASSLAGLSTEAFF.

This clone is a singleton in its sample. The DNA of the CDR3 is TGTGCCAGCAGCCCCCGGGAGGGGAGAGGGCAGTACTTC. Residues: CASSPREGRGQYF. This rearrangement joins TRBV5-5 to TRBJ2-7; 8 positions agree with TRBD2. The CDR3 totals 13 residues. CDR1 and CDR2 from the germline V gene are SGHKS and YYEKEE (reference sequence). J gave up 9 bases and V 4 bases, and 9 bases lay outside the gene matches. Full variable domain (outside the CDR3, taken from reference TRBV5-5 and TRBJ2-7): DAGVTQSPTHLIKTRGQQVTLRCSPISGHKSVSWYQQVLGQGPQFIFQYYEKEERGRGNFPDRFSARQFPNYSSELNVNALLLGDSALYLCASSPREGRGQYFGPGTRLTVT.

V usage is TRBV19 and J usage is TRBJ1-1; maybe TRBD1 (5 bases). V was trimmed by 4 bases and J by 5 bases, leaving 23 bases between them. Germline CDR1 LNHDA, CDR2 SQIVND (reference sequence). This CDR3 contains 17 residues. CDR3 sequence: CASSTKGGYGDGTEAFF. In DNA form, the CDR3 reads TGTGCCAGTAGTACCAAAGGAGGGTATGGGGACGGGACTGAAGCTTTCTTT.

As DNA, the CDR3 is TGCAGCGCCTCCGAAGCTGGCTATGGCTACACCTTC. Its translation is CSASEAGYGYTF. The chain carries TRBV29-1 and TRBJ1-2; D remains unclear. Trimming pared 7 bases from V and 4 bases from J, leaving 13 bases between. The germline V gene has CDR1 SQVTM and CDR2 ANQGSEA. CDR3 size: 12 residues.